Presented here are 5 T cell receptor beta chains from one specimen sequenced in a study of shared clonotypes between healthy human individuals. The repertoire was sequenced with immunoSEQ multiplex PCR; TCRdb's copy has only in-frame clones and lacks some. This table holds around 1.4 million clones, 97% to 99% found once. Sequenced material: naive CD4+ T cells sorted from blood. Subset noted: CD45RA+ positively selected. These receptors were collected from a man aged 25 to 45 in good health.

J is TRBJ2-7 and V is TRBV5-1, with TRBD2 as a possible D gene (5 bases). Deletions cut 4 bases from V and 6 bases from J, with 14 bases between. This CDR3 has 13 residues. Germline V gene lookup returns CDR1 SGHRS and CDR2 YFSETQ. The CDR3 region is CASSPGWGGEQYF. CDR3 nucleotides: TGCGCCAGCAGCCCGGGGTGGGGTGGCGAGCAGTACTTC.

The chain carries TRBV28 and TRBJ1-5, with a tentative D call TRBD1 (6 bases). The V and J ends lost 6 bases and 7 bases respectively, with 19 bases between them. This CDR3 region has 15 residues. The germline V gene has CDR1 MDHEN and CDR2 SYDVKM. CDR3 region: CASSLPWGAGQPQHF. In DNA, the CDR3 is TGTGCCAGCAGCCTCCCTTGGGGGGCGGGACAGCCCCAGCATTTT.

This rearrangement joins TRBV30 to TRBJ2-5, with 7 bases lining up with TRBD1. CDR1 and CDR2 (germline): GTSNPN, SVGIG (reference sequence). The CDR3 covers 13 residues. The trim removed 4 bases at V and 4 bases at J, leaving 6 bases unmatched. CDR3 amino acids: CAWTTGARETQYF. Here the CDR3 DNA reads TGTGCCTGGACCACAGGGGCGCGAGAGACCCAGTACTTC. Filled out from reference TRBV30 and TRBJ2-5, the complete variable domain reads SQTIHQWPATLVQPVGSPLSLECTVEGTSNPNLYWYRQAAGRGLQLLFYSVGIGQISSEVPQNLSASRPQDRQFILSSKKLLLSDSGFYLCAWTTGARETQYFGPGTRLLVL.

The chain has TRBV27 and TRBJ2-1; 8 bases align to TRBD1. This CDR3 contains 13 residues. Trimming took 11 bases from V and 7 from J; bases not matched to a gene: 10. CDR1 is MNHEY and CDR2 is SMNVEV in the germline V gene (reference sequence). Here the CDR3 DNA reads TGTGCCTCCCAGGGGGCTATCAGGAATGAGCAGTTCTTC. It specifies CASQGAIRNEQFF.

The rearrangement uses TRBV18 and TRBJ2-7, with 8 bases lining up with TRBD1. With V trimmed by 0 bases and J by 6 bases, 7 bases remained unmatched. CDR3 size: 15 residues. Germline CDR1 is KGHSH and CDR2 is LQKENI. CDR3 loop: CASSPPAGGRGEQYF. DNA of the CDR3: TGTGCCAGCTCACCACCTGCAGGGGGCCGCGGCGAGCAGTACTTC.